This T cell receptor (beta chain) originates from a study of neoadjuvant nivolumab and ipilimumab in lung cancer. Study-wide points: Only two of four nivolumab-treated tumors gained richness and clonality by surgery. Resected tumors had greater TCR richness and clonality than uninvolved lung. Resected-tumor TCR richness correlated positively with pretherapy blood richness.

Produced via immunoSEQ multiplex PCR; TCRdb's table is partial and in-frame only. The sample includes roughly 23,000 clones, approximately 82% of them seen just once. CDR1 and CDR2 from the germline V gene are SGHAT and FQNNGV. Losses at the gene ends were 4 bases for V and 5 bases for J; bases not matched to a gene: 4. The CDR3 runs 13 residues. This clone was seen a few times. Its antigen remains unidentified. The clonotype comes from an adult with non-small cell lung cancer. The material was peripheral blood, obtained before neoadjuvant nivolumab, alone or with ipilimumab. The rearrangement uses TRBV11-2 and TRBJ2-7, with 8 nucleotides matching TRBD1. Here the CDR3 DNA reads TGTGCCAGCAGCTGGGCAGGGGGCCACGAGCAGTACTTC. It specifies CASSWAGGHEQYF.